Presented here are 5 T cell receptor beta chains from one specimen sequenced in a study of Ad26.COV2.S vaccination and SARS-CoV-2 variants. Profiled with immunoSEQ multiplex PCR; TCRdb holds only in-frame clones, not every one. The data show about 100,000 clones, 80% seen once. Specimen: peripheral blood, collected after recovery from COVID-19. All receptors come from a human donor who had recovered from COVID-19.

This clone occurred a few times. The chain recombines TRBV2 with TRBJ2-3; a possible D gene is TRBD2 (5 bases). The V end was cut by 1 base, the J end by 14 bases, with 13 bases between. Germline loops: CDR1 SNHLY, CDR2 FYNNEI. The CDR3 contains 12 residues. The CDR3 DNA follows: TGTGCCAGCAGTGAAGGTCTAGCCACCATGTATTTT. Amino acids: CASSEGLATMYF. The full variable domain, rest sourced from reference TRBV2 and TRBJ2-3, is EPEVTQTPSHQVTQMGQEVILRCVPISNHLYFYWYRQILGQKVEFLVSFYNNEISEKSEIFDDQFSVERPDGSNFTLKIRSTKLEDSAMYFCASSEGLATMYFGPGTRLTVL.

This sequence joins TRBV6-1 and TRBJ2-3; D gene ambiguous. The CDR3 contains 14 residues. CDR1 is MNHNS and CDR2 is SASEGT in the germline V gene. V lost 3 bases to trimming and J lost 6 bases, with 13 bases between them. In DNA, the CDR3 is TGTGCCAGCAGTGACACCTACAATCCCGATACGCAGTATTTT. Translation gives CASSDTYNPDTQYF.

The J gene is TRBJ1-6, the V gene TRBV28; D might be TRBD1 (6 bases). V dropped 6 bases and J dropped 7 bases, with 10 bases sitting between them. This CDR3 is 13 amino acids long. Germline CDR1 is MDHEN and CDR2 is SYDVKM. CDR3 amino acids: CASSWGGNSPLHF. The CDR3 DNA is TGTGCCAGCAGCTGGGGGGGCAATTCACCCCTCCACTTT.

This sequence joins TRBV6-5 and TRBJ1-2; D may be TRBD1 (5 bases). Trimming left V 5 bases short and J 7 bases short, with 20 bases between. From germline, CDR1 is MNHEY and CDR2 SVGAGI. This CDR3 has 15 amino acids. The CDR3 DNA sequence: TGTGCCAGCAGTACATCTTGGGGCAGGGTTCCTGGCTACACCTTC. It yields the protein CASSTSWGRVPGYTF.

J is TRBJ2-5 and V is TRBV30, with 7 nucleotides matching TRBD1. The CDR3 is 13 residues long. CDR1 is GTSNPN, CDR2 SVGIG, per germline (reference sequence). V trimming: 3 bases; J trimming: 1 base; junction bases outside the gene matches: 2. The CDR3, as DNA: TGTGCCTGGAGCACAGGGGTCCAAGAGACCCAGTACTTC. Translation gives CAWSTGVQETQYF.